This T cell receptor (beta chain) was recorded in a study of T cells in Graves' hyperthyroidism and ophthalmopathy. This clonotype was seen a few times. Its antigen remains unknown. Amplification yielded TCR beta CDR3 regions, with RNA transcripts as the source. The TCR CDR3 was amplified in a first-round RT-PCR using the HTBI primer set. TCRdb independently ran MiXCR on the multiplex PCR reads; one entry per CDR3 protein. The sample contains approximately 710,000 distinct CDR3 sequences, 17% of which appear only once. When ophthalmopathy did not progress within 18 months, Graves' hyperthyroidism was considered stable. Thyroid ultrasound, orbital computed tomography, clinical symptoms, and serum thyroxine and TRAb underpinned diagnoses. PBMCs were sourced from roughly 9.3 ml fresh peripheral blood. The study, taken as a whole, reports: Most expanded thyroid clonotypes above 0.001 recurred in blood.

Germline V gene sequence: CDR1 SGHNT, CDR2 YYREEE (reference sequence). The ends were cut back, 3 bases at V and 6 bases at J, with 15 bases in the middle. CDR3 length: 15 residues. The sequence came from a man aged 50-59 years with Graves' hyperthyroidism. The genes are TRBV5-4 and TRBJ2-2; a possible D gene is TRBD2 (5 bases). The source material was blood. CDR3 DNA: TGTGCCAGCAGCTCAGAAACTAGTACCCCCGGGGAGCTGTTTTTT. Its translation: CASSSETSTPGELFF. Full variable domain (outside the CDR3, taken from reference TRBV5-4 and TRBJ2-2): ETGVTQSPTHLIKTRGQQVTLRCSSQSGHNTVSWYQQALGQGPQFIFQYYREEENGRGNFPPRFSGLQFPNYSSELNVNALELDDSALYLCASSSETSTPGELFFGEGSRLTVL.